This T cell receptor (beta chain) appears in the sequencing data of a study of T cells in Graves' hyperthyroidism and ophthalmopathy. Study overall: Initial diagnosis, before any treatment, was when peripheral blood was collected.

For ophthalmopathy patients, the Clinical Activity Score was at least 3 and the NOSPECS grade at least 4; duration was under 3 months. This sample holds PBMCs from approximately 10 ml fresh peripheral blood. The table lists this clonotype with many counts. Template material for amplifying TCR beta CDR3 regions consisted of RNA transcripts. HTBI primers drove first-round RT-PCR of the TCR CDR3. Using its own MiXCR run on the multiplex PCR reads, TCRdb lists one record per CDR3 protein. Among a few hundred thousand distinct CDR3 sequences, approximately 15% were seen once, and the ten largest hold about 20%. This TCR came from a woman in her thirties with Graves' ophthalmopathy. The sequencing sample was made of blood.

The CDR3 here is CASRPPGQSYEQYF. The DNA of the CDR3 is TGTGCCAGCAGGCCTCCGGGACAAAGCTACGAGCAGTACTTC. The rearrangement uses TRBV6-1 and TRBJ2-7; D is perhaps TRBD1 (6 bases). CDR3 length: 14 residues. The germline V gene encodes CDR1 MNHNS and CDR2 SASEGT. V was cut by 6 bases and J by 3 bases, with 15 bases left in between.